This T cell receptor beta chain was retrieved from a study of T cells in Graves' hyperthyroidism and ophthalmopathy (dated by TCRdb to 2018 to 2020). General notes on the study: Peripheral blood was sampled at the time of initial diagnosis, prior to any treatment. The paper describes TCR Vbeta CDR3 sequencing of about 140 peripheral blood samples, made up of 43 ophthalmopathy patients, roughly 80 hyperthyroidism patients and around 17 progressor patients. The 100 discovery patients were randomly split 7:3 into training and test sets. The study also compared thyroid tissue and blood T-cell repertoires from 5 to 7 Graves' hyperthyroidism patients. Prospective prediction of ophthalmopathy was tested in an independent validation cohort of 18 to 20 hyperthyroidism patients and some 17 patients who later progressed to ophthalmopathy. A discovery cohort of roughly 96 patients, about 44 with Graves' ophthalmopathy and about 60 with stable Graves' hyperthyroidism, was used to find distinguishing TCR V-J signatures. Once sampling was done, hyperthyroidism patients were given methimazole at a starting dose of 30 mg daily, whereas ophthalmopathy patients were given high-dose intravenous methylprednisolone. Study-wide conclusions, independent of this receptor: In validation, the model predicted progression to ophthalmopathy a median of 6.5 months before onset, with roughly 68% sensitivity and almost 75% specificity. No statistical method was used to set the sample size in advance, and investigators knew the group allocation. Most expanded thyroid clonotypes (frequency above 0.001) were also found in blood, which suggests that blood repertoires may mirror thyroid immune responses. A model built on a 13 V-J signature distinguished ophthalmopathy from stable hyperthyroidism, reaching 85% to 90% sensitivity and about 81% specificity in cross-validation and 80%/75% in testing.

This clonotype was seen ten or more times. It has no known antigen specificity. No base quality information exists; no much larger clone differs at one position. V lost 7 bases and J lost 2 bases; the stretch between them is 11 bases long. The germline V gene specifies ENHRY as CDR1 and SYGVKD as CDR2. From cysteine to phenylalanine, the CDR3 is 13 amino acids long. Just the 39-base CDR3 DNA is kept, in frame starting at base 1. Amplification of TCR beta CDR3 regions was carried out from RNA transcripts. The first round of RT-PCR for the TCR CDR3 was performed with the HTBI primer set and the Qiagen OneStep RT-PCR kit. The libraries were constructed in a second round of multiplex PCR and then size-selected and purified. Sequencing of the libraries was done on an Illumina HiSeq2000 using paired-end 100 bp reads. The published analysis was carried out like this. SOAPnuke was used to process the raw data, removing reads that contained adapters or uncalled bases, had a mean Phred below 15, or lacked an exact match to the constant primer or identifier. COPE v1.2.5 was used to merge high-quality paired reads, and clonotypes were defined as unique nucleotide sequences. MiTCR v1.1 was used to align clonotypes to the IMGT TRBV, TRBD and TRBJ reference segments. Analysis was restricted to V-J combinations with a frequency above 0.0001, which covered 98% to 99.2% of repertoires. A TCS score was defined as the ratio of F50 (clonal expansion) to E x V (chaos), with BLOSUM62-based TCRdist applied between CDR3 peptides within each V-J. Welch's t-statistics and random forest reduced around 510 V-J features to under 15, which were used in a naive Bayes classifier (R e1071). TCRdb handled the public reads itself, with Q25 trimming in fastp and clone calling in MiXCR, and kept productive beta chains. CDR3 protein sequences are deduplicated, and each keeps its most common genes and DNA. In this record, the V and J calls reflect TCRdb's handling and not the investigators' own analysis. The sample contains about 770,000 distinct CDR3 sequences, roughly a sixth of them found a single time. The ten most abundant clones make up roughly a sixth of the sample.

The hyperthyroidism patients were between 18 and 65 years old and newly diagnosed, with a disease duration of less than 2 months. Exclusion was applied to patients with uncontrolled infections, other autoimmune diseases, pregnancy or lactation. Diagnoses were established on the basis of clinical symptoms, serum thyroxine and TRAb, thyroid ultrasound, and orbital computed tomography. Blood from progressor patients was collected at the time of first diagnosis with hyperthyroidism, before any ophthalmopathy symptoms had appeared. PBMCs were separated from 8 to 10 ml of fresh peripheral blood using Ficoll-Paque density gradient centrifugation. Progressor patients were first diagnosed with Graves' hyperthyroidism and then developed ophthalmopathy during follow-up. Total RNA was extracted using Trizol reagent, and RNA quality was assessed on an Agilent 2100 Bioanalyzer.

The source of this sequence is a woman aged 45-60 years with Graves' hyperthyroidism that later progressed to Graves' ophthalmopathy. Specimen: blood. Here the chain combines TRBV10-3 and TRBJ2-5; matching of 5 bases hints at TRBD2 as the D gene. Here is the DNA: TGTGCCATCATGGCTAGCAGACAAGAGACCCAGTACTTC. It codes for CAIMASRQETQYF.